This passage covers 25 T cell receptor beta chains from one sample sequenced in a study of blood T cell repertoires in COVID-19. The protocol was immunoSEQ multiplex PCR, while the TCRdb copy is restricted to in-frame clones and leaves out a portion. This table has roughly 130,000 clones, around 88% appearing once. Sequencing was performed on PBMCs or T cells enriched from blood (not recorded which). The receptor source for this set is a woman between 45 and 65 years old who had recovered from COVID-19.

This rearrangement joins TRBV11-3 to TRBJ2-6, with a tentative D call TRBD1 (5 bases). In germline, CDR1 is SGHNT, CDR2 YENEEA. The V end lost 5 bases, the J end lost 1 base, and 6 bases lay between the germline ends. The CDR3 contains 14 residues. In DNA, the CDR3 is TGTGCCAGCAGCCCAGGGTCTGGGGCCAACGTCCTGACTTTC. This sequence encodes CASSPGSGANVLTF.

The DNA of the CDR3 is TGCGCCAGCAGCTTGGTCCCAGGGGGTTTACGAGAGACCCAGTACTTC. Its protein is CASSLVPGGLRETQYF. The rearrangement uses TRBV5-1 and TRBJ2-5; 7 bases line up with TRBD1. The germline V gene encodes CDR1 SGHRS and CDR2 YFSETQ. V was clipped by 0 bases and J by 4 bases; unmatched bases: 9. The CDR3 consists of 16 residues.

The gene calls are TRBV7-9 and TRBJ1-6; 9 nucleotides match TRBD1. The germline V gene encodes CDR1 SEHNR and CDR2 FQNEAQ (reference sequence). V was clipped by 4 bases and J by 8 bases; unmatched bases: 9. The length of the CDR3 is 16 residues. CDR3 amino acids: CASSSPLGQGYSPLHF. CDR3 DNA sequence: TGTGCCAGCAGCTCTCCACTAGGACAGGGGTATTCACCCCTCCACTTT.

The rearrangement links TRBV5-1 to TRBJ2-3, with TRBD2 matching over 7 bases. CDR1 SGHRS and CDR2 YFSETQ come from the germline V gene. Trimming cost V 7 bases and J 2 bases; bases outside gene matches: 10. The CDR3 runs 15 residues. The CDR3 DNA reads TGCGCCAGCTGGCGCGGGGACTATACCACAGATACGCAGTATTTT. Translating it yields CASWRGDYTTDTQYF.

The chain has TRBV7-2 and TRBJ1-6, with 10 positions matching TRBD1. Germline V lookup: CDR1 SGHTA, CDR2 FQGNSA. The V gene end was trimmed by 11 bases and the J gene end by 7 bases; junction bases not matched to a gene: 14. The CDR3 has 16 residues. For the CDR3, the DNA is TGTGCCGCCATACCAAGAAGGGACAGGGGAAATTCACCCCTCCACTTT. This sequence encodes CAAIPRRDRGNSPLHF.

The chain uses TRBV6-2 or TRBV6-3 and TRBJ1-2, with 11 bases matching TRBD1. V shed 6 bases and J 4 bases; nucleotides not matched to a gene: 10. The CDR3 covers 16 residues. The germline V gene has CDR1 MNHEY and CDR2 SVGEGT. The CDR3 loop reads CASSKAGTGGGYGYTF. The CDR3 DNA reads as TGTGCCAGCAGCAAGGCCGGGACAGGGGGAGGCTATGGCTACACCTTC.

V and J are TRBV7-6 and TRBJ2-7; TRBD1 might be the D (5 bases). From germline, CDR1 is SGHVS and CDR2 FNYEAQ. The CDR3 loop spans 15 amino acids. V was clipped by 2 bases and J by 0 bases, with 11 bases between them. CDR3 residues: CASSLLGQSSYEQYF. The CDR3, as DNA: TGTGCCAGCAGCTTATTAGGACAAAGCTCCTACGAGCAGTACTTC.

The V gene is TRBV5-1, the J gene TRBJ1-2; D remains ambiguous. The V gene lost 4 bases and the J gene lost 5 bases, with 12 bases spanning the gap. The CDR3 contains 13 residues. CDR1 SGHRS and CDR2 YFSETQ come from the germline V gene. The CDR3 sequence: CASSEDGKYGYTF. CDR3 coding DNA: TGCGCCAGCAGCGAGGACGGGAAGTATGGCTACACCTTC.

The chain combines TRBV6-1 with TRBJ2-4; the D gene is possibly TRBD1 (6 bases). The germline V and J ends were trimmed by 1 base and 0 bases, with 16 bases remaining between them. The CDR3 consists of 18 residues. Germline V gene sequence: CDR1 MNHNS, CDR2 SASEGT. Here the CDR3 reads CASSEVRTEFLAKNIQYF. The CDR3 DNA reads as TGTGCCAGCAGTGAAGTCCGGACAGAGTTTCTAGCCAAAAACATTCAGTACTTC.

The CDR3 sequence: CASSRTSGYNEQFF. For the CDR3, the DNA is TGTGCCAGCAGCCGGACTAGCGGCTACAATGAGCAGTTCTTC. The V call is TRBV14, the J call TRBJ2-1; 10 bases agree with TRBD2. The CDR3 extends over 14 amino acids. V lost 4 bases to trimming and J lost 3 bases; unmatched junction nucleotides: 0. From germline, CDR1 is SGHDN and CDR2 FVKESK. Drawing the rest from reference TRBV14 and TRBJ2-1, the complete variable domain is EAGVTQFPSHSVIEKGQTVTLRCDPISGHDNLYWYRRVMGKEIKFLLHFVKESKQDESGMPNNRFLAERTGGTYSTLKVQPAELEDSGVYFCASSRTSGYNEQFFGPGTRLTVL.

V is TRBV6-5 and J is TRBJ1-2; tentative D call: TRBD1 (5 bases). CDR1 and CDR2 from the germline V gene are MNHEY and SVGAGI. This CDR3 has 14 residues. Trimming removed 6 bases from V and 4 bases from J, with 15 bases in between. CDR3 nucleotide sequence: TGTGCCAGCAGGGTGGGTCAGGGAATCTATGGCTACACCTTC. This codes for CASRVGQGIYGYTF.

This chain connects TRBV19 to TRBJ1-5; 7 nucleotides match TRBD1. V was pared by 4 bases and J by 7 bases, with 10 bases of the junction left unmatched. This CDR3 comprises 15 residues. CDR1 is LNHDA, CDR2 SQIVND, per germline (reference sequence). Here the CDR3 DNA reads TGTGCCAGTAGTAGAAAGGGGGCAGGGGAACAGCCCCAGCATTTT. Its protein product is CASSRKGAGEQPQHF.

This chain connects TRBV27 to TRBJ2-5, with D hard to call. The CDR3 has 16 residues. The ends were cut back, 5 bases at V and 3 bases at J, with 19 bases in the middle. The V gene's germline CDR1 is MNHEY and CDR2 SMNVEV (reference sequence). DNA of the CDR3: TGTGCCAGCAGTCCCGGCGAGGTTTGGGTCGAAGAGACCCAGTACTTC. This codes for CASSPGEVWVEETQYF.

This clone was observed a single time. The chain uses TRBV18 and TRBJ1-5; D uncertain. Trimming shortened V by 0 bases and J by 4 bases, and 16 bases separated the two germline ends. Germline assignment: CDR1 KGHSH and CDR2 LQKENI. This CDR3 contains 17 residues. CDR3: CASSPPVGRIVNQPQHF. CDR3 in DNA: TGTGCCAGCTCACCACCGGTGGGCAGAATAGTAAATCAGCCCCAGCATTTT. The variable domain in full, with the rest retrieved from reference TRBV18 and TRBJ1-5, is NAGVMQNPRHLVRRRGQEARLRCSPMKGHSHVYWYRQLPEEGLKFMVYLQKENIIDESGMPKERFSAEFPKEGPSILRIQQVVRGDSAAYFCASSPPVGRIVNQPQHFGDGTRLSIL.

V gene TRBV5-1 combines with J gene TRBJ1-1; D perhaps matches TRBD1 (5 bases). This CDR3 spans 14 amino acids. V was shortened by 3 bases and J by 1 base, with 10 bases between the two germline ends. Germline assignment: CDR1 SGHRS and CDR2 YFSETQ. CDR3 protein: CASSSATGNTEAFF. CDR3 DNA sequence: TGCGCCAGCAGCTCGGCCACAGGGAACACTGAAGCTTTCTTT.

The chain is built from TRBV7-2 and TRBJ2-7; 10 bases match TRBD2. V lost 4 bases to trimming and J lost 5 bases; unmatched junction nucleotides: 8. Germline V CDR1 and CDR2: SGHTA, FQGNSA. The CDR3 covers 15 residues. CDR3 DNA: TGTGCCAGCAGCTCGGGAGCGGGGGGGCTGAACGAGCAGTACTTC. This codes for CASSSGAGGLNEQYF.

The chain recombines TRBV11-2 with TRBJ2-1; 9 bases map to TRBD2. Germline values: CDR1 SGHAT, CDR2 FQNNGV. The length of the CDR3 is 15 residues. J gave up 4 bases and V 6 bases, and 7 bases lay outside the gene matches. CDR3 bases: TGTGCCAGCAGACGAGCGGGGGGCGCATACAATGAGCAGTTCTTC. This translates into CASRRAGGAYNEQFF.

This clone came up a few times. The rearrangement uses TRBV7-2 and TRBJ1-3; D might be TRBD1 (6 bases). Germline assignment: CDR1 SGHTA and CDR2 FQGNSA. The CDR3 is 16 residues long. V lost 0 bases to trimming and J lost 4 bases, with 13 bases between them. CDR3 coding DNA: TGTGCCAGCAGCTTAGCGGGCCAGGGGTTAGGAAACACCATATATTTT. Amino acids: CASSLAGQGLGNTIYF.

This chain links TRBV19 with TRBJ1-4, with D possibly matching TRBD1 (6 bases). Trimming left V 6 bases short and J 5 bases short, with 10 bases between. Germline V gene sequence: CDR1 LNHDA, CDR2 SQIVND (reference sequence). This CDR3 region has 13 residues. The CDR3 region is CASSRDTNEKLFF. Here the CDR3 DNA reads TGTGCCAGTAGCCGGGACACCAATGAAAAACTGTTTTTT.

In this sample, this clone turned up once. The chain combines TRBV30 with TRBJ2-1; D might be TRBD2 (6 bases). In germline, CDR1 is GTSNPN, CDR2 SVGIG (reference sequence). CDR3 length: 13 residues. V was shortened by 5 bases and J by 3 bases, with 11 bases between the two germline ends. CDR3 loop: CAWAASDYNEQFF. The DNA of the CDR3 is TGTGCCTGGGCGGCTAGCGACTACAATGAGCAGTTCTTC.

The chain has TRBV19 and TRBJ2-7; 7 bases agree with TRBD1. V trimming: 5 bases; J trimming: 6 bases; junction bases outside the gene matches: 7. Germline assignment: CDR1 LNHDA and CDR2 SQIVND (reference sequence). The CDR3 is made up of 13 amino acids. The chain's CDR3 is CASSLSQGIEQYF. CDR3 nucleotides: TGTGCCAGTAGTCTTTCACAGGGGATCGAGCAGTACTTC.

The chain recombines TRBV10-3 with TRBJ2-5; TRBD1 aligns across 8 bases. The CDR3 loop spans 15 amino acids. V shed 5 bases and J 5 bases; nucleotides not matched to a gene: 10. Germline assignment: CDR1 ENHRY and CDR2 SYGVKD. DNA for the CDR3: TGTGCCATCAGTTACACACCGGGACAGGCGGAGACCCAGTACTTC. Translation gives CAISYTPGQAETQYF.

The chain has TRBV7-6 and TRBJ2-5, with D perhaps matching TRBD1 (6 bases). V was trimmed by 5 bases and J by 2 bases, leaving 18 bases between them. The germline V gene has CDR1 SGHVS and CDR2 FNYEAQ. This CDR3 comprises 16 residues. The CDR3 here is CASSQFGTYPQETQYF. DNA for the CDR3: TGTGCCAGCAGCCAATTCGGGACATATCCACAAGAGACCCAGTACTTC.

The sample holds a few counts of this clone. V usage is TRBV4-1 and J usage is TRBJ2-5; tentatively, D is TRBD2 (6 bases). This CDR3 spans 19 amino acids. Trimming took off 4 bases at V and 0 bases at J, with 24 bases between the two ends. The V gene's germline CDR1 is MGHRA and CDR2 YSYEKL. The CDR3 nucleotides are TGCGCCAGCAGCCCTGCCCTTGGAGGGTTAGCGGCAAACCAAGAGACCCAGTACTTC. Protein sequence: CASSPALGGLAANQETQYF.

In its sample, this clone was seen a few times. V and J are TRBV18 and TRBJ2-2; a possible D gene is TRBD1 (6 bases). Trimming shortened V by 6 bases and J by 3 bases, and 14 bases separated the two germline ends. The germline CDR1 and CDR2 sequences are KGHSH and LQKENI. The CDR3 consists of 15 residues. The CDR3 loop reads CASSPRDTHTGELFF. In DNA form, the CDR3 reads TGTGCCAGCTCGCCAAGGGACACCCACACCGGGGAGCTGTTTTTT.